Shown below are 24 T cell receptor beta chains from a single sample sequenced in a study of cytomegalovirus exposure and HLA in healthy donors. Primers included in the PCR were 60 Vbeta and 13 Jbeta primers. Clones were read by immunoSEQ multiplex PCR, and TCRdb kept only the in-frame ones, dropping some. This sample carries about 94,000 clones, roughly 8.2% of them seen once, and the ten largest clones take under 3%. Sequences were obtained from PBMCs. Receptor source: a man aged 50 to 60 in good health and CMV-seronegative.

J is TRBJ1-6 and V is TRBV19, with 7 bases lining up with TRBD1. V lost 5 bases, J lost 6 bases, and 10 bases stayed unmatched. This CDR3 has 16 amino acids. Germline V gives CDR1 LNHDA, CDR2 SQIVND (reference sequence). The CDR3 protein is CASSGLQGVGNSPLHF. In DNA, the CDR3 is TGTGCCAGTAGTGGACTTCAGGGGGTGGGTAATTCACCCCTCCACTTT.

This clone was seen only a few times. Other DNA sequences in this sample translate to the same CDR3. CDR3 region: CASKAGGPYEQYF. DNA for the CDR3: TGTGCCAGCAAGGCGGGAGGGCCCTACGAGCAGTACTTC. The V and J genes are TRBV2 and TRBJ2-7; 9 positions agree with TRBD2. The ends lost 7 bases at V and 2 bases at J; junction bases unmatched: 3. The V gene's germline CDR1 is SNHLY and CDR2 FYNNEI. This CDR3 region has 13 residues. The full variable domain, in which reference TRBV2 and TRBJ2-7 provide the parts outside the CDR3, is EPEVTQTPSHQVTQMGQEVILRCVPISNHLYFYWYRQILGQKVEFLVSFYNNEISEKSEIFDDQFSVERPDGSNFTLKIRSTKLEDSAMYFCASKAGGPYEQYFGPGTRLTVT.

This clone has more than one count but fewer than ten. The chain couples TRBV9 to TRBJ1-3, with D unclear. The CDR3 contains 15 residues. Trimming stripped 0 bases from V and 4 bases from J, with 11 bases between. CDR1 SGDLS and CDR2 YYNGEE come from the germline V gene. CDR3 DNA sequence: TGTGCCAGCAGCGTAGATGGAGGGCTCGGAAACACCATATATTTT. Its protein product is CASSVDGGLGNTIYF.

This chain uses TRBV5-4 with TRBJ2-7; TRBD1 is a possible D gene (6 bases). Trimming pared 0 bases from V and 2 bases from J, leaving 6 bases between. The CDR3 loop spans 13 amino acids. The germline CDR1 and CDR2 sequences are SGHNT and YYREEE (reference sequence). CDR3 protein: CASSLGGPYEQYF. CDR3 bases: TGTGCCAGCAGCTTGGGGGGGCCCTACGAGCAGTACTTC. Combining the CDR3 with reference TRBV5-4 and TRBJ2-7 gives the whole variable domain ETGVTQSPTHLIKTRGQQVTLRCSSQSGHNTVSWYQQALGQGPQFIFQYYREEENGRGNFPPRFSGLQFPNYSSELNVNALELDDSALYLCASSLGGPYEQYFGPGTRLTVT.

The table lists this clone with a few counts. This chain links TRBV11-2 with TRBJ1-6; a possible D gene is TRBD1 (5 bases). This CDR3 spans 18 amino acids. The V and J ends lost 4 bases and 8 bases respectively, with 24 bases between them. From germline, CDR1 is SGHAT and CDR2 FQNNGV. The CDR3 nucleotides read TGTGCCAGCAGCTCCCCCCTCTCGGGGGGAGGTAAGCATTCACCCCTCCACTTT. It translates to CASSSPLSGGGKHSPLHF.

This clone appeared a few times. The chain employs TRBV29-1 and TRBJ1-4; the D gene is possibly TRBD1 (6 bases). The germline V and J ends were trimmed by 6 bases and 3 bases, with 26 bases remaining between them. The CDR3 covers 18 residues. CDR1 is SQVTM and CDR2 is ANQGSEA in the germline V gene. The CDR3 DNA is TGCAGCGTGAAGACAGCACAGGGAAGCGGACTGGCTAATGAAAAACTGTTTTTT. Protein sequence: CSVKTAQGSGLANEKLFF.

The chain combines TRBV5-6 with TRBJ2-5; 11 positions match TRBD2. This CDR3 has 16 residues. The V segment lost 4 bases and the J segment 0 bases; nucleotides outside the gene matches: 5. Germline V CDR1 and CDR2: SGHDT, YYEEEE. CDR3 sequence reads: CASSLRTSGYQETQYF. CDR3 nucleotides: TGTGCCAGCAGCCTAAGGACTAGCGGGTACCAAGAGACCCAGTACTTC.

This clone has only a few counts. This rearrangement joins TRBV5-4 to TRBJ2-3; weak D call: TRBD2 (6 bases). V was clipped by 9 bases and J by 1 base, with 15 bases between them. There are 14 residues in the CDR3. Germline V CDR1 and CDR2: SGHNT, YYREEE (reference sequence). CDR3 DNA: TGTGCCAACCTTGGGCGGGGCGGCACAGATACGCAGTATTTT. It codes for CANLGRGGTDTQYF.

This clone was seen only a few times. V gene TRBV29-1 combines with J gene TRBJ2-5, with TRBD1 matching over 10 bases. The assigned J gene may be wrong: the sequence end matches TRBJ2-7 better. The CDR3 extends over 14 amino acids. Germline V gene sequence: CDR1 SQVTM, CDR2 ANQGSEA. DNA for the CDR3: TGCAGCGTCGAAACGGGACAGGGGACCGGCGAGCAGTACTTC. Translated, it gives CSVETGQGTGEQYF.

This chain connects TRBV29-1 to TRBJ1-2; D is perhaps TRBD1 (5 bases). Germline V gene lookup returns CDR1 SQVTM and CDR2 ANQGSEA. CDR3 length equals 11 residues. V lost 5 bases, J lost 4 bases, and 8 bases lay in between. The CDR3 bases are TGCAGCGTTCAGGGCCTCTATGGCTACACCTTC. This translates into CSVQGLYGYTF.

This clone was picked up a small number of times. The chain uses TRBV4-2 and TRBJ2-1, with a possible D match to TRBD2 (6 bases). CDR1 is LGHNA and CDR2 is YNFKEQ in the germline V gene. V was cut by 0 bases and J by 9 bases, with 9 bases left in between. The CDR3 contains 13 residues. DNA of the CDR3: TGTGCCAGCAGCCAAGATGCGGGAAGTGAGCAGTTCTTC. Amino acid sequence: CASSQDAGSEQFF.

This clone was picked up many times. CDR3 sequence (DNA): TGTGCCAGCAAGCATGAAAAACTGTTTTTT. Translated, it gives CASKHEKLFF. The chain has TRBV28 and TRBJ1-4; D remains unclear. The CDR3 is 10 amino acids. CDR1 and CDR2 (germline): MDHEN, SYDVKM. V was pared by 7 bases and J by 6 bases, with 3 bases between. The full variable domain, in which reference TRBV28 and TRBJ1-4 provide the parts outside the CDR3, is DVKVTQSSRYLVKRTGEKVFLECVQDMDHENMFWYRQDPGLGLRLIYFSYDVKMKEKGDIPEGYSVSREKKERFSLILESASTNQTSMYLCASKHEKLFFGSGTQLSVL.

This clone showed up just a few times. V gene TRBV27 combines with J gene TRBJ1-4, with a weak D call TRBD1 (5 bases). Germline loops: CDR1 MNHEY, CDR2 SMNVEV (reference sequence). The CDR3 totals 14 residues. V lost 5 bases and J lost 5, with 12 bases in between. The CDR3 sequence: CASSPGLENEKLFF. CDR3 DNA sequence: TGTGCCAGCAGTCCGGGACTGGAAAATGAAAAACTGTTTTTT.

CDR3 loop: CASSSPEGSYNEQFF. The CDR3 nucleotides are TGTGCCAGCAGTTCCCCAGAGGGCTCCTACAATGAGCAGTTCTTC. The rearrangement uses TRBV28 and TRBJ2-1; a weak D match, TRBD2 (5 bases). CDR3 length equals 15 residues. The V gene lost 4 bases and the J gene lost 0 bases, with 10 bases spanning the gap. The germline gives CDR1 MDHEN, CDR2 SYDVKM.

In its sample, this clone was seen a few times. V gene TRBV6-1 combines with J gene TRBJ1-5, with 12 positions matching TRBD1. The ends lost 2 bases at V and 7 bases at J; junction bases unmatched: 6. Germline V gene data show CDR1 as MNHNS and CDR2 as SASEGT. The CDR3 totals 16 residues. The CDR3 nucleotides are TGTGCCAGCAGTGAAATTGGGACAGGGGGCGGGCAGCCCCAGCATTTT. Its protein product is CASSEIGTGGGQPQHF.

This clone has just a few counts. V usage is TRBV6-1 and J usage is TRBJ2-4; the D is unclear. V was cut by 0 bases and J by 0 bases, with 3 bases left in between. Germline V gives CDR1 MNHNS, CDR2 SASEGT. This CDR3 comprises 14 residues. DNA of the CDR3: TGTGCCAGCAGTGAAGCGAGAGCCAAAAACATTCAGTACTTC. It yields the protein CASSEARAKNIQYF.

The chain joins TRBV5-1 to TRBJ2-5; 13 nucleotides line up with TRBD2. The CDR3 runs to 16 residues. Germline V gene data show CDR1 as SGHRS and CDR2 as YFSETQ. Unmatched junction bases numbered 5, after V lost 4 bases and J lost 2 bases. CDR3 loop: CASSPGLAGVQETQYF. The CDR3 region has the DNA TGCGCCAGCAGCCCCGGACTAGCGGGGGTTCAAGAGACCCAGTACTTC.

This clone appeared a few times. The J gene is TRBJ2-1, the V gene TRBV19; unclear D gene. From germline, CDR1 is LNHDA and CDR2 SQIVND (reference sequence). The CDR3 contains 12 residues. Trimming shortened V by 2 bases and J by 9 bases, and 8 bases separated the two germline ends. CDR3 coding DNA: TGTGCCAGTAGTATAACCGCGCTTGAGCAGTTCTTC. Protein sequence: CASSITALEQFF.

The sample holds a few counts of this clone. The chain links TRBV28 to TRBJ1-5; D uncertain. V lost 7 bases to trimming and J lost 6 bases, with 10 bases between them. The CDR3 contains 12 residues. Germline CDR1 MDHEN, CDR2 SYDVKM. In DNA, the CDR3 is TGTGCCAGCATTACGTCGGGTCAGCCCCAGCATTTT. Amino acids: CASITSGQPQHF.

The CDR3 loop is CASSYKTVAVYEKLFF. The CDR3 coding sequence is TGTGCCAGCAGTTACAAGACAGTAGCTGTTTACGAAAAACTGTTTTTT. The J gene is TRBJ1-4, the V gene TRBV6-7, with TRBD1 as a possible D gene (5 bases). TRBV6-7 counts as an open reading frame of uncertain function. CDR3 length: 16 residues. V shed 2 bases and J shed 8 bases, with 18 bases lying between them.

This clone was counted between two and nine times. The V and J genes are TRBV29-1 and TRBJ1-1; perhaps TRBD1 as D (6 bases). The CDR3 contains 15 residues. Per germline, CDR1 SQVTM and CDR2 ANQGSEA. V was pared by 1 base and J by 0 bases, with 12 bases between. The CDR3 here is CSVEGGRGLNTEAFF. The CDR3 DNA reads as TGCAGCGTTGAAGGCGGGAGGGGGTTGAACACTGAAGCTTTCTTT.

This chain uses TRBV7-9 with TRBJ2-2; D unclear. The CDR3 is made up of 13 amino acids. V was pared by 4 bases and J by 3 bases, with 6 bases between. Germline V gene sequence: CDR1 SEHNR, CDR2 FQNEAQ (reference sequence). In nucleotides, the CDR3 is TGTGCCAGCAGCTCACGGGACACCGGGGAGCTGTTTTTT. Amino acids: CASSSRDTGELFF. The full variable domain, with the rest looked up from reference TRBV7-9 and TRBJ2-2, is DTGVSQNPRHKITKRGQNVTFRCDPISEHNRLYWYRQTLGQGPEFLTYFQNEAQLEKSRLLSDRFSAERPKGSFSTLEIQRTEQGDSAMYLCASSSRDTGELFFGEGSRLTVL.

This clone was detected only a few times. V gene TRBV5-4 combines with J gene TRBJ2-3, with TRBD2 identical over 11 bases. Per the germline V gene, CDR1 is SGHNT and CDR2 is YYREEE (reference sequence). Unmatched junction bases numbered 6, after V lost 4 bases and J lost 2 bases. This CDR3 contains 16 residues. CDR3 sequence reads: CASSLRLAGYTDTQYF. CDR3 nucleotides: TGTGCCAGCAGCCTAAGACTAGCGGGGTACACAGATACGCAGTATTTT.

CDR3 sequence: CATSRRGQNNEKLFF. The CDR3 DNA reads TGTGCCACCAGCAGGCGGGGGCAGAATAATGAAAAACTGTTTTTT. The gene calls are TRBV15 and TRBJ1-4, with D possibly being TRBD1 (6 bases). V dropped 3 bases and J dropped 4 bases, with 12 bases sitting between them. CDR1 and CDR2 from the germline V gene are LNHNV and YYDKDF (reference sequence). This CDR3 region has 15 residues. Drawing the rest from reference TRBV15 and TRBJ1-4, the complete variable domain is DAMVIQNPRYQVTQFGKPVTLSCSQTLNHNVMYWYQQKSSQAPKLLFHYYDKDFNNEADTPDNFQSRRPNTSFCFLDIRSPGLGDTAMYLCATSRRGQNNEKLFFGSGTQLSVL.